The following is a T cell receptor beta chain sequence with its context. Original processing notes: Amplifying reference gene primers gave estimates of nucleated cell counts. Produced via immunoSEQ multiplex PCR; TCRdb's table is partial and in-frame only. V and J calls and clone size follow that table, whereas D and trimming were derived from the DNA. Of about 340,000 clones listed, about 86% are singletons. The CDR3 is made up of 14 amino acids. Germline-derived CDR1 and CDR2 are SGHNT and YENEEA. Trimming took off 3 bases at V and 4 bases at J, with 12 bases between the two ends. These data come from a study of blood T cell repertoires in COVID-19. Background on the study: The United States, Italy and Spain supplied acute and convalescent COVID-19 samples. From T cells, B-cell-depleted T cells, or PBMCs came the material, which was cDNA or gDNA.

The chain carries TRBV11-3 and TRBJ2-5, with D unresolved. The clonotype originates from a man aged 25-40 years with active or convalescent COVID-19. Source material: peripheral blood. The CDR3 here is CASSFLAPPETQYF. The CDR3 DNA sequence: TGTGCCAGCAGCTTTCTGGCACCCCCAGAGACCCAGTACTTC.